These 22 T cell receptor beta chains share one sample of origin, sequenced in a study of prognosis after radiotherapy for stage I lung cancer. Multiplex PCR in two rounds served to amplify TCR beta CDR3 from genomic DNA. The use of primers specific to each TRBV and TRBJ gene characterized first-round PCR. Via MiXCR, TCRdb re-called the multiplex PCR reads, giving one row per CDR3 protein. The data contain fewer than 25,000 distinct CDR3 sequences, about 42% of them singletons. The sequencing here drew on PBMCs, taken before or after stereotactic body radiation therapy (not recorded which). These TCRs come from a donor aged 50 or older with non-small cell lung cancer.

This clonotype was detected ten times or more. V usage is TRBV24-1 and J usage is TRBJ2-3, with 9 bases identical to TRBD2. Germline lookup yields CDR1 KGHDR and CDR2 SFDVKD. V shed 5 bases, J shed 13 bases, and the junction held 15 bases outside the gene matches. The CDR3 consists of 15 residues. CDR3 in DNA: TGTGCCACCAGTGGAGGTTTGCGGGAGGGCCCCACCAAGTATTTT. Encoded protein: CATSGGLREGPTKYF.

The chain combines TRBV5-6 with TRBJ1-6; D is uncertain. Trimming pared 0 bases from V and 8 bases from J, leaving 6 bases between. The CDR3 is 13 amino acids. Germline V gene sequence: CDR1 SGHDT, CDR2 YYEEEE. The CDR3 bases are TGTGCCAGCAGCTTGGACAGATATTCACCCCTCCACTTT. It translates to CASSLDRYSPLHF. Combining the CDR3 with reference TRBV5-6 and TRBJ1-6 gives the whole variable domain DAGVTQSPTHLIKTRGQQVTLRCSPKSGHDTVSWYQQALGQGPQFIFQYYEEEERQRGNFPDRFSGHQFPNYSSELNVNALLLGDSALYLCASSLDRYSPLHFGNGTRLTVT.

This chain uses TRBV6-1 with TRBJ1-5, with TRBD1 as a possible D gene (6 bases). Germline V gene data show CDR1 as MNHNS and CDR2 as SASEGT. The CDR3 covers 13 residues. With 6 bases removed from V and 4 bases from J, the gap between germline ends came to 10 bases. The CDR3 DNA follows: TGTGCCAGCAGGGACAGTCGGAATCAGCCCCAGCATTTT. Translating gives CASRDSRNQPQHF.

This clonotype has at least ten counts. The chain couples TRBV19 to TRBJ2-7, with 7 bases identical to TRBD1. The CDR3 has 13 residues. V trimming: 4 bases; J trimming: 5 bases; junction bases outside the gene matches: 5. CDR1 and CDR2 (germline): LNHDA, SQIVND (reference sequence). CDR3 in amino acids: CASSTDRADEQYF. The CDR3 nucleotides read TGTGCCAGTAGTACCGACAGGGCCGACGAGCAGTACTTC.

In the case of this clonotype: A read error is the likely source, as a far larger clone sits one nucleotide away. The V gene is TRBV6-4, the J gene TRBJ2-3, with 13 bases aligning to TRBD2. Per the germline V gene, CDR1 is MRHNA and CDR2 is SNTAGT. This CDR3 spans 15 amino acids. Unmatched junction bases numbered 8, after V lost 7 bases and J lost 7 bases. The CDR3: CASIGLAGAVYTQYF. The CDR3 DNA reads TGTGCCAGCATAGGACTAGCGGGAGCTGTGTATACGCAGTATTTT.

About this clonotype itself: Its ends do not fully match the called genes, so a read error is possible. DNA of the CDR3: TGTGCCAGCAGTGACGTGACTAGCGGGAGTGAGGTCCATGATCAGTTCTTC. Amino acids: CASSDVTSGSEVHDQFF. This chain joins TRBV6-4 and TRBJ2-1; the match to TRBD2 covers 12 bases. The CDR3 runs to 17 residues. CDR1 and CDR2 (germline): MRHNA, SNTAGT.

The rearrangement uses TRBV7-2 and TRBJ1-2, with 9 nucleotides matching TRBD1. Germline lookup yields CDR1 SGHTA and CDR2 FQGNSA. V dropped 5 bases and J dropped 3; count of bases not matched to a gene: 10. The CDR3 contains 16 residues. The CDR3 sequence is CASSQDTGGLDYGYTF. The CDR3 DNA reads as TGTGCCAGCAGCCAAGATACAGGGGGCTTGGACTATGGCTACACCTTC.

This clonotype qualifies as large. The V gene is TRBV11-3, the J gene TRBJ1-2, with D perhaps TRBD1 (5 bases). The CDR3 loop spans 16 amino acids. The V end lost 0 bases, the J end lost 0 bases, and 11 bases lay between the germline ends. Germline CDR1 is SGHNT and CDR2 is YENEEA. The CDR3 is CASSLEGRQSNYGYTF. The CDR3 DNA sequence: TGTGCCAGCAGCTTAGAGGGTCGACAGTCTAACTATGGCTACACCTTC.

This clonotype was observed at least ten times. The J gene is TRBJ1-2, the V gene TRBV6-1; 7 nucleotides agree with TRBD1. The junction had 6 bases not matched to a gene; V was cut back by 2 bases and J by 12 bases. From germline, CDR1 is MNHNS and CDR2 SASEGT. CDR3 length: 12 amino acids. The CDR3: CASSESTGTHTF. The CDR3 DNA is TGTGCCAGCAGTGAATCGACAGGGACGCACACCTTC.

This clonotype was picked up many times. This chain connects TRBV14 to TRBJ2-5, with D possibly being TRBD2 (6 bases). This CDR3 contains 17 residues. V gave up 3 bases and J gave up 2 bases, with 19 bases separating them. Germline values: CDR1 SGHDN, CDR2 FVKESK. The CDR3, as DNA: TGTGCCAGCAGCCACTATGTGACCGGGACTCAACAAGAGACCCAGTACTTC. It yields the protein CASSHYVTGTQQETQYF.

This clonotype was found a few times. Here the CDR3 omits its conserved ending phenylalanine or tryptophan, so a read error is the likely source. The chain recombines TRBV4-2 with TRBJ1-1, with D possibly matching TRBD1 (5 bases). V dropped 5 bases and J dropped 5 bases, with 15 bases sitting between them. The CDR3 has 14 residues. From germline, CDR1 is LGHNA and CDR2 YNFKEQ. CDR3 nucleotides: TGTGCCAGCAGCGGGGCCCGGGGAAGGACTGAAGCTTTCCTT. Protein sequence: CASSGARGRTEAFL.

With respect to this clonotype: Given a far larger clone just one base away, this is likely a sequencing read error. This chain joins TRBV6-5 and TRBJ2-7, with 8 nucleotides matching TRBD2. Germline V gene lookup returns CDR1 MNHEY and CDR2 SVGAGI. This CDR3 has 13 residues. Trimming took 7 bases from V and 3 from J; bases not matched to a gene: 5. CDR3 residues: CASNGGGFYEQYF. The CDR3 nucleotides are TGTGCCAGCAATGGCGGGGGGTTCTACGAGCAGTACTTC.

Concerning this clonotype itself: An end of the junction differs from the germline gene, which may be a read error. The V and J genes are TRBV2 and TRBJ2-7; D is uncertain. The germline V gene encodes CDR1 SNHLY and CDR2 FYNNEI. The CDR3 extends over 12 amino acids. The CDR3 nucleotides read TGTTCCAGCAGCCCCATCTCCTACGAGCAGTACTTC. Translating it yields CSSSPISYEQYF.

This clonotype was recorded at least ten times. This chain joins TRBV6-5 and TRBJ2-7; D unclear. Germline V gives CDR1 MNHEY, CDR2 SVGAGI. The CDR3 sequence is 13 residues long. The V end was cut by 2 bases, the J end by 1 base, with 6 bases between. CDR3 coding DNA: TGTGCCAGCAGTTACATGGGATCCTACGAGCAGTACTTC. Its translation: CASSYMGSYEQYF.

In this sample, this clonotype turned up many times. This chain joins TRBV19 and TRBJ2-7; 9 nucleotides match TRBD1. Germline V gene data show CDR1 as LNHDA and CDR2 as SQIVND (reference sequence). The V segment lost 4 bases and the J segment 4 bases; nucleotides outside the gene matches: 20. CDR3 size: 19 residues. The CDR3 loop reads CASSTRTGASGLEAYEQYF. The DNA of the CDR3 is TGTGCCAGTAGTACACGGACAGGGGCATCCGGACTAGAGGCGTACGAGCAGTACTTC.

This clonotype was counted at least ten times. V is TRBV20-1 and J is TRBJ1-4, with 8 bases lining up with TRBD1. J was trimmed by 5 bases and V by 6 bases; bases with no gene match: 5. The CDR3 is 13 amino acids. Germline V gives CDR1 DFQATT, CDR2 SNEGSKA (reference sequence). DNA of the CDR3: TGCAGTGCCCCCCGGACAGGGAATGAAAAACTGTTTTTT. This sequence encodes CSAPRTGNEKLFF.

Ten or more counts support this clonotype. This chain links TRBV7-6 with TRBJ2-7, with D unresolved. The V gene lost 2 bases and the J gene lost 3 bases, with 8 bases spanning the gap. The CDR3 has 13 amino acids. Per the germline V gene, CDR1 is SGHVS and CDR2 is FNYEAQ. CDR3 region: CASSLQVNYEQYF. The DNA of the CDR3 is TGTGCCAGCAGCTTACAGGTTAACTACGAGCAGTACTTC.

In its sample, this clonotype was seen many times. The chain employs TRBV12-3 or TRBV12-4 and TRBJ2-3, with D hard to call. V gave up 3 bases and J gave up 0 bases, with 10 bases separating them. The CDR3 is 15 amino acids. CDR3 bases: TGTGCCAGCAGTTTTATGACAACCAGCACAGATACGCAGTATTTT. It translates to CASSFMTTSTDTQYF.

This clonotype came up many times. The chain carries TRBV30 and TRBJ1-6; maybe TRBD1 (5 bases). The V gene's germline CDR1 is GTSNPN and CDR2 SVGIG (reference sequence). This CDR3 contains 13 residues. CDR3 coding DNA: TGTGCTCTAGGGACTGACAATAATTCACCCCTCCACTTT. Translating it yields CALGTDNNSPLHF. Using reference TRBV30 and TRBJ1-6 for the parts outside the CDR3, the full variable domain is SQTIHQWPATLVQPVGSPLSLECTVEGTSNPNLYWYRQAAGRGLQLLFYSVGIGQISSEVPQNLSASRPQDRQFILSSKKLLLSDSGFYLCALGTDNNSPLHFGNGTRLTVT.

This clonotype qualifies as medium-sized. The chain joins TRBV28 to TRBJ2-7; 12 bases map to TRBD2. The V gene end was trimmed by 7 bases and the J gene end by 3 bases; junction bases not matched to a gene: 7. CDR3 length equals 15 residues. CDR1 and CDR2 (germline): MDHEN, SYDVKM. The CDR3 DNA reads TGTGCCAGCACCGCTACTAGCGGGGGGAACTACGAGCAGTACTTC. As protein: CASTATSGGNYEQYF.

This clonotype was seen ten or more times. This CDR3 is CSARGPSWETQYF. As DNA, the CDR3 is TGCAGTGCTAGGGGACCGTCGTGGGAGACCCAGTACTTC. V and J are TRBV20-1 and TRBJ2-5; D could derive from TRBD1 or TRBD2 (5 bases each). The CDR3 is 13 residues long. V lost 3 bases and J lost 5, with 13 bases in between. Germline values: CDR1 DFQATT, CDR2 SNEGSKA (reference sequence).

The chain combines TRBV27 with TRBJ2-3; D uncertain. The V gene's germline CDR1 is MNHEY and CDR2 SMNVEV (reference sequence). The CDR3 has 15 residues. The germline V and J ends were trimmed by 3 bases and 0 bases, with 10 bases remaining between them. CDR3 residues: CASSLSLSSTDTQYF. DNA of the CDR3: TGTGCCAGCAGTTTGAGCTTAAGTAGCACAGATACGCAGTATTTT.